This TCR beta chain was recovered during a study of T-cell memory formation after mild COVID-19. This CDR3 comprises 13 residues. V was shortened by 4 bases and J by 4 bases, with 11 bases between the two germline ends. The germline CDR1 and CDR2 sequences are KGHSH and LQKENI. In TCRdb, the 5' RACE reads were re-called with MiXCR into one record per CDR3 protein. The sample contains under 300,000 distinct CDR3 sequences, 16% of which appear only once. This TCR derives from a man aged 18 to 30 who had mild COVID-19 (a few samples of this study predate the infection). Cell type and time point are not known. Sequencing was done on a sample of PBMCs or a T cell subset sorted from them (not recorded which). The chain couples TRBV18 to TRBJ2-7, with D unresolved. The CDR3 protein is CASSLQQEYEQYF. DNA for the CDR3: TGTGCCAGCTCACTCCAACAAGAATACGAGCAGTACTTC.